One and the same sample provided the 10 T cell receptor beta chains below, sequenced in a study of cytomegalovirus exposure and HLA in healthy donors. PCR employed 60 Vbeta and 13 Jbeta primers. This table comes from immunoSEQ multiplex PCR, and its TCRdb copy is limited to in-frame clones, with some not included. The table has under 200,000 clones, 79% seen once. Input material: PBMCs. The receptors here all came from a woman in her fifties or sixties in good health and CMV-seronegative.

The chain uses TRBV15 and TRBJ1-5, with 10 bases aligning to TRBD1. The CDR3 runs 14 residues. J lost 10 bases, V lost 1 base, and 4 bases had no gene match. Germline V CDR1 and CDR2: LNHNV, YYDKDF (reference sequence). This chain's CDR3 is CATSRGQGARPQHF. As DNA, the CDR3 is TGTGCCACCAGCAGAGGACAGGGGGCGCGCCCCCAGCATTTT.

The chain carries TRBV4-3 and TRBJ1-2, with TRBD1 identical over 7 bases. This CDR3 contains 14 residues. V was pared by 0 bases and J by 13 bases, with 11 bases of the junction left unmatched. CDR1 and CDR2 from the germline V gene are LGHNA and YSLEER. In DNA, the CDR3 is TGCGCCAGCAGCCAAGATCCAGGACAGGCTGCTATCACCTTC. Encoded protein: CASSQDPGQAAITF.

This chain connects TRBV9 to TRBJ1-3; D is uncertain. CDR1 is SGDLS, CDR2 YYNGEE, per germline. The CDR3 covers 15 residues. V lost 2 bases and J lost 2, with 11 bases in between. The CDR3 nucleotides read TGTGCCAGCAGCGTCACGACTCAGCCTGGAAACACCATATATTTT. Translated: CASSVTTQPGNTIYF.

The rearrangement links TRBV28 to TRBJ1-5, with 11 bases identical to TRBD1. The CDR3 covers 15 residues. The V gene end was trimmed by 4 bases and the J gene end by 7 bases; junction bases not matched to a gene: 6. Germline values: CDR1 MDHEN, CDR2 SYDVKM. The CDR3 DNA reads TGTGCCAGCAGTTGGGTTCGGACAGGGGGCCAGCCCCAGCATTTT. It is translated as CASSWVRTGGQPQHF.

The V call is TRBV28, the J call TRBJ1-5; D perhaps matches TRBD1 (5 bases). V gave up 4 bases and J gave up 6 bases, with 13 bases separating them. CDR1 is MDHEN, CDR2 SYDVKM, per germline. The CDR3 is 14 residues long. The CDR3 loop is CASSSYWGVQPQHF. The CDR3 nucleotides are TGTGCCAGCAGTTCGTATTGGGGGGTTCAGCCCCAGCATTTT. Full variable domain (remainder filled in from reference TRBV28 and TRBJ1-5): DVKVTQSSRYLVKRTGEKVFLECVQDMDHENMFWYRQDPGLGLRLIYFSYDVKMKEKGDIPEGYSVSREKKERFSLILESASTNQTSMYLCASSSYWGVQPQHFGDGTRLSIL.

The chain couples TRBV2 to TRBJ1-2; 7 bases line up with TRBD1. Germline trimming cut 0 bases from V and 4 bases from J; bases unmatched to any gene: 5. CDR1 and CDR2 (germline): SNHLY, FYNNEI. The CDR3 loop spans 15 amino acids. CDR3 region: CASSEANRGLYGYTF. The DNA of the CDR3 is TGTGCCAGCAGTGAAGCAAACAGGGGCCTCTATGGCTACACCTTC. The complete variable domain, with remaining parts taken from reference TRBV2 and TRBJ1-2, reads EPEVTQTPSHQVTQMGQEVILRCVPISNHLYFYWYRQILGQKVEFLVSFYNNEISEKSEIFDDQFSVERPDGSNFTLKIRSTKLEDSAMYFCASSEANRGLYGYTFGSGTRLTVV.

By share, this clone counts as medium-sized. The chain couples TRBV14 to TRBJ1-1, with D tentatively TRBD1 (5 bases). This CDR3 has 13 residues. Germline CDR1 is SGHDN and CDR2 is FVKESK. With 1 base removed from V and 11 bases from J, the gap between germline ends came to 14 bases. CDR3 nucleotide sequence: TGTGCCAGCAGCCAAGGGTTCGGGGGAGCGGCTTTCTTT. This encodes CASSQGFGGAAFF.

The rearrangement links TRBV5-1 to TRBJ2-3; D not resolved. Trimming cost V 1 base and J 3 bases, with 9 bases left between them. This CDR3 has 14 amino acids. CDR1 and CDR2 (germline): SGHRS, YFSETQ. The CDR3 DNA sequence: TGCGCCAGCAGCTTGTTTCAAGCAACAGATACGCAGTATTTT. This codes for CASSLFQATDTQYF.

The rearrangement uses TRBV6-1 and TRBJ2-1, with 8 bases identical to TRBD1. After removal of 8 bases from V and 6 bases from J, the junction contained 6 bases not matched to a gene. The CDR3 is 13 amino acids. Germline V gene sequence: CDR1 MNHNS, CDR2 SASEGT. DNA for the CDR3: TGTGCCAGCTCGGACAGGGCGGGCAATGAGCAGTTCTTC. Translating gives CASSDRAGNEQFF.

The chain links TRBV6-1 to TRBJ1-2; 7 nucleotides align to TRBD1. After removal of 1 base from V and 0 bases from J, the junction contained 11 bases not matched to a gene. CDR3 length: 18 amino acids. Germline V CDR1 and CDR2: MNHNS, SASEGT. CDR3 region: CASSEGLGHRGTNYGYTF. The CDR3 nucleotides read TGTGCCAGCAGTGAAGGGTTGGGGCACAGGGGAACTAACTATGGCTACACCTTC.